This TCR beta chain was observed in a study of T cells in Graves' hyperthyroidism and ophthalmopathy. Findings and limits, study-wide: Most thyroid clonotypes expanded above 0.001 were also detected in blood. Separation of ophthalmopathy from stable hyperthyroidism was achieved by a 13 V-J model.

Patients were excluded because of uncontrolled infection, other autoimmune disease, pregnancy or lactation. The blood specimen was taken at initial hyperthyroidism diagnosis, before any ophthalmopathy symptoms. This clonotype was seen more than once but under ten times. The antigen is not known. TCR beta CDR3 regions were amplified from RNA. In the first-round RT-PCR of the TCR CDR3, the HTBI primer set was used. TCRdb reprocessed the multiplex PCR reads via MiXCR and lists one record per CDR3 protein. The sample consists of fewer than 350,000 distinct CDR3 sequences, 13% to 15% of them appearing once. The specimen sequenced was blood. This sequence originates from a woman between 45 and 65 years old with Graves' hyperthyroidism that later progressed to Graves' ophthalmopathy.

The CDR3 DNA is TGTGCCCCAACTTTGGGGGAGCAGTACTTC. Translating it yields CAPTLGEQYF. The gene calls are TRBV5-6 and TRBJ2-7, with D hard to call. Looked up from germline, CDR1 is SGHDT and CDR2 is YYEEEE. V lost 10 bases and J 7 bases, leaving 12 bases between the germline ends. This CDR3 region has 10 residues.